What follows are 5 T cell receptor beta chains derived from one specimen sequenced in a study of OX40 agonist ivuxolimab in advanced cancers. The assay was immunoSEQ multiplex PCR, and TCRdb's table has in-frame clones only and misses some. Of 45,000 to 75,000 clones listed, over 75% were seen once; the top ten hold over 1.1%. The specimen was CD4+ or CD8+ T cells sorted from blood, collected in a trial of the OX40 agonist ivuxolimab. These TCRs come from an adult with an advanced solid tumor such as melanoma, head and neck, liver or kidney cancer.

The J gene is TRBJ2-2, the V gene TRBV12-5; 7 bases line up with TRBD2. Per germline, CDR1 LGHNT and CDR2 FRNRAP. V lost 5 bases to trimming and J lost 4 bases; unmatched junction nucleotides: 16. The CDR3 consists of 18 residues. This CDR3 reads CASGPPRIAGEATGELFF. The DNA for the CDR3 is TGTGCTAGTGGTCCGCCCCGAATCGCGGGGGAAGCCACCGGGGAGCTGTTTTTT.

The V and J genes are TRBV30 and TRBJ1-6; no reliable D call. The germline gives CDR1 GTSNPN, CDR2 SVGIG (reference sequence). The CDR3 sequence is 15 residues long. Trimming cost V 0 bases and J 5 bases, with 11 bases left between them. The CDR3 sequence is CAWSVGWSNNSPLHF. The CDR3 DNA sequence: TGTGCCTGGAGTGTAGGGTGGAGTAATAATTCACCCCTCCACTTT.

This chain joins TRBV18 and TRBJ1-4, with 11 bases lining up with TRBD1. V trimming: 5 bases; J trimming: 7 bases; junction bases outside the gene matches: 3. CDR1 is KGHSH, CDR2 LQKENI, per germline. This CDR3 spans 14 amino acids. CDR3 in DNA: TGTGCCAGCTCAGGAGGGACAGGGGGTGAAAAACTGTTTTTT. As protein: CASSGGTGGEKLFF.

This clone appeared a few times. This rearrangement joins TRBV6-1 to TRBJ2-5; D remains ambiguous. Trimming stripped 8 bases from V and 2 bases from J, with 15 bases between. Germline values: CDR1 MNHNS, CDR2 SASEGT. This CDR3 contains 14 residues. CDR3 protein: CASAQGGQQETQYF. CDR3 DNA: TGTGCCAGCGCCCAAGGTGGCCAGCAAGAGACCCAGTACTTC.

The J gene is TRBJ2-7, the V gene TRBV5-1; 10 bases are a match to TRBD2. After removal of 0 bases from V and 0 bases from J, the junction contained 0 bases not matched to a gene. This CDR3 has 15 residues. The V gene's germline CDR1 is SGHRS and CDR2 YFSETQ. The CDR3 protein is CASSLGLAGSYEQYF. CDR3 DNA sequence: TGCGCCAGCAGCTTGGGACTAGCGGGCTCCTACGAGCAGTACTTC.